A single sample is the source of the 7 T cell receptor beta chains below, sequenced in a study of CD8 T cells in Susac syndrome. Reverse transcription of roughly 0.5 to 1 ug RNA was carried out with random hexamers. TCRdb ran MiXCR on the immunoSEQ multiplex PCR reads and lists one entry per CDR3 protein. The table has approximately 180,000 distinct CDR3 sequences, under 97% seen once. Sequencing was done on a sample of CD4+ T cells from PBMCs. These receptors all stem from a human donor with multiple sclerosis.

The chain carries TRBV10-3 and TRBJ2-3; perhaps TRBD1 as D (5 bases). The CDR3 covers 15 residues. The ends were cut back, 4 bases at V and 1 base at J, with 12 bases in the middle. Germline CDR1 is ENHRY and CDR2 is SYGVKD. The CDR3 DNA follows: TGTGCCATCAGTGGAACAGGCGTTGGCACAGATACGCAGTATTTT. It codes for CAISGTGVGTDTQYF.

The V and J genes are TRBV11-3 and TRBJ2-1; maybe TRBD2 (6 bases). V was cut by 1 base and J by 7 bases, with 14 bases left in between. Germline assignment: CDR1 SGHNT and CDR2 YENEEA. The length of the CDR3 is 15 residues. The CDR3 loop is CASSLGGQAGNEQFF. In nucleotides, the CDR3 is TGTGCCAGCAGCTTAGGAGGGCAGGCGGGGAATGAGCAGTTCTTC.

CDR3: CASSVPGQGSGYTF. The CDR3 DNA reads as TGTGCCAGCAGTGTGCCGGGACAGGGCTCTGGCTACACCTTC. V and J are TRBV25-1 and TRBJ1-2; TRBD1 aligns across 9 bases. The length of the CDR3 is 14 residues. V lost 4 bases to trimming and J lost 7 bases; unmatched junction nucleotides: 7. Germline loops: CDR1 MGHDK, CDR2 SYGVNS.

CDR3 loop: CSSTQGRNTEAFF. In DNA form, the CDR3 reads TGCAGCTCCACTCAGGGACGGAACACTGAAGCTTTCTTT. The rearrangement uses TRBV29-1 and TRBJ1-1, with D possibly matching TRBD1 (5 bases). This CDR3 spans 13 amino acids. Per the germline V gene, CDR1 is SQVTM and CDR2 is ANQGSEA. Trimming stripped 8 bases from V and 1 base from J, with 14 bases between.

This chain uses TRBV20-1 with TRBJ1-2; TRBD1 aligns across 10 bases. The V gene's germline CDR1 is DFQATT and CDR2 SNEGSKA (reference sequence). V lost 5 bases and J lost 4; bases outside the gene matches: 1. The length of the CDR3 is 12 residues. The CDR3 DNA is TGCAGTGCTGGGACAGGGGCCTATGGCTACACCTTC. It specifies CSAGTGAYGYTF.

The chain combines TRBV7-2 with TRBJ1-6, with no clear D. The CDR3 is 13 residues long. V was cut by 5 bases and J by 10 bases, with 12 bases left in between. The V gene's germline CDR1 is SGHTA and CDR2 FQGNSA. The CDR3 region is CASSPLAGSPLHF. The CDR3 DNA sequence: TGTGCCAGCAGCCCTTTAGCCGGATCACCCCTCCACTTT.

The V and J genes are TRBV5-1 and TRBJ2-1, with D possibly being TRBD1 (6 bases). Trimming cost V 5 bases and J 9 bases, with 15 bases left between them. The CDR3 totals 13 residues. Germline V gene data show CDR1 as SGHRS and CDR2 as YFSETQ. CDR3 in DNA: TGCGCCAGCAGTACACAGTCCAGGGGTGAGCAGTTCTTC. Translated, it gives CASSTQSRGEQFF.